These 25 T cell receptor beta chains originate from one sample sequenced in a study of graft-versus-host responses after intestinal transplantation. Sequencing used immunoSEQ multiplex PCR; TCRdb keeps in-frame clones, though not all of them. In the table there are 7,000 to 9,500 clones, roughly a quarter of which are singletons. With approximately 200,000 irradiated, violet-dye-labeled stimulator cells, approximately 200,000 CFSE-labeled responder cells were plated. Specimen: alloreactive CD8+ T cells from a mixed lymphocyte reaction culture, collected before transplantation. The subset is: CFSE-low proliferating T cells sorted from roughly six-day pre-transplant mixed lymphocyte reaction (GvH or HvG direction). Receptors were obtained from a human patient who was an organ donor for intestinal transplantation.

This clone was counted between two and nine times. CDR3 in amino acids: CASSWDGTSDYGYTF. The CDR3 nucleotides read TGTGCCAGCAGTTGGGATGGGACTAGTGACTATGGCTACACCTTC. V and J are TRBV27 and TRBJ1-2, with D possibly matching TRBD1 (5 bases). Trimming took off 4 bases at V and 3 bases at J, with 15 bases between the two ends. The CDR3 runs to 15 residues. Germline CDR1 is MNHEY and CDR2 is SMNVEV (reference sequence).

This chain uses TRBV27 with TRBJ2-5, with unresolved D. Matching the DNA end better, TRBJ2-7 makes the J call doubtful. Germline V gene lookup returns CDR1 MNHEY and CDR2 SMNVEV (reference sequence). CDR3 length: 14 amino acids. The CDR3: CASSFGQATYEQYF. In DNA form, the CDR3 reads TGTGCCAGCAGTTTTGGCCAGGCGACCTACGAGCAGTACTTC.

This clone rates as medium-sized. The CDR3 sequence: CASSPSGGAGNEQFF. DNA for the CDR3: TGTGCCAGCAGCCCAAGCGGGGGGGCGGGAAATGAGCAGTTCTTC. This chain joins TRBV7-2 and TRBJ2-1; 10 bases map to TRBD2. From germline, CDR1 is SGHTA and CDR2 FQGNSA. The trim removed 5 bases at V and 7 bases at J, leaving 8 bases unmatched. CDR3 length equals 15 residues.

This clone was detected a few times. A read error may be the cause here, since a much bigger clone is one base away. The rearrangement uses TRBV30 and TRBJ1-1; possible D gene TRBD1, 5 bases. The CDR3 totals 12 residues. Germline CDR1 GTSNPN, CDR2 SVGIG (reference sequence). The CDR3 nucleotides read TGTGCCTGGGGTGTTTCCGGGGGGTTTATTTTCTTT. This encodes CAWGVSGGFIFF.

For this clone: A single base separates this from a much larger clone, so it may be a read error. The sample holds other DNA sequences that translate to the same CDR3. V gene TRBV7-6 combines with J gene TRBJ2-7; the match to TRBD2 covers 7 bases. This CDR3 has 14 residues. V trimming: 1 base; J trimming: 1 base; junction bases outside the gene matches: 1. CDR1 and CDR2 from the germline V gene are SGHVS and FNYEAQ. CDR3 bases: TGTGCCAGCAGCTTAGGGGGGGGGTCCTACGAGCAGTACTTC. Encoded protein: CASSLGGGSYEQYF.

J is TRBJ1-2 and V is TRBV27, with TRBD1 as a possible D gene (6 bases). Germline V lookup: CDR1 MNHEY, CDR2 SMNVEV (reference sequence). This CDR3 spans 16 amino acids. V dropped 2 bases and J dropped 8 bases, with 21 bases sitting between them. CDR3: CASSLRRTEGTDGYTF. The DNA for the CDR3 is TGTGCCAGCAGTTTACGCCGGACAGAGGGCACAGACGGCTACACCTTC.

This clone showed up just a few times. The same CDR3 is also encoded by other DNA sequences in this sample. The chain carries TRBV9 and TRBJ2-1; D is perhaps TRBD2 (7 bases). Trimming shortened V by 5 bases and J by 4 bases, and 19 bases separated the two germline ends. Germline-derived CDR1 and CDR2 are SGDLS and YYNGEE. The CDR3 covers 16 residues. The chain's CDR3 is CASSTRGGGQYNEQFF. The DNA of the CDR3 is TGTGCCAGCAGTACGAGAGGGGGGGGACAATACAATGAGCAGTTCTTC.

This clone qualifies as medium-sized (0.01 to 0.1%). The V gene is TRBV11-2, the J gene TRBJ2-7; 13 bases are a match to TRBD2. J gave up 3 bases and V 4 bases, and 3 bases lay outside the gene matches. The germline V gene has CDR1 SGHAT and CDR2 FQNNGV. This CDR3 has 15 amino acids. The CDR3 region has the DNA TGTGCCAGCAGCTCCGGGACTAGCGGGATCTACGAGCAGTACTTC. It is translated as CASSSGTSGIYEQYF. The entire variable domain, with the rest obtained from reference TRBV11-2 and TRBJ2-7, is as follows: EAGVAQSPRYKIIEKRQSVAFWCNPISGHATLYWYQQILGQGPKLLIQFQNNGVVDDSQLPKDRFSAERLKGVDSTLKIQPAKLEDSAVYLCASSSGTSGIYEQYFGPGTRLTVT.

DNA of the CDR3: TGTGCCAGCAGCGTTCCGGGACTAGCGCCAACCGGGGAGCTGTTTTTT. Protein product: CASSVPGLAPTGELFF. V usage is TRBV9 and J usage is TRBJ2-2, with 10 bases fitting TRBD2. The CDR3 runs to 16 residues. V lost 2 bases and J lost 5; bases outside the gene matches: 6. Germline values: CDR1 SGDLS, CDR2 YYNGEE. Based on the CDR3 plus reference TRBV9 and TRBJ2-2, the full variable domain is DSGVTQTPKHLITATGQRVTLRCSPRSGDLSVYWYQQSLDQGLQFLIQYYNGEERAKGNILERFSAQQFPDLHSELNLSSLELGDSALYFCASSVPGLAPTGELFFGEGSRLTVL.

This clone was picked up a small number of times. The chain couples TRBV6-6 to TRBJ1-3, with a weak D call TRBD1 (5 bases). The ends were cut back, 2 bases at V and 0 bases at J, with 5 bases in the middle. There are 14 residues in the CDR3. Germline V CDR1 and CDR2: MNHNY, SVGAGI (reference sequence). CDR3 region: CASSYRGSGNTIYF. In DNA, the CDR3 is TGTGCCAGCAGTTACAGGGGCTCTGGAAACACCATATATTTT.

This chain connects TRBV21-1 to TRBJ1-5. TRBV21-1 is shown as a pseudogene. The CDR3 runs 17 residues. DNA for the CDR3: TGTGCCAGCAGATCGAGTGTAGCTACATGGCATCATCAGCCCCAGCATTTT. Amino acid sequence: CASRSSVATWHHQPQHF.

The chain has TRBV5-4 and TRBJ2-1; tentatively, D is TRBD2 (5 bases). The CDR3 runs to 14 residues. Trimming pared 0 bases from V and 4 bases from J, leaving 8 bases between. The germline V gene encodes CDR1 SGHNT and CDR2 YYREEE (reference sequence). As DNA, the CDR3 is TGTGCCAGCAGCTTGGTAGCGAATTACAATGAGCAGTTCTTC. Translated, it gives CASSLVANYNEQFF.

The chain combines TRBV7-7 with TRBJ2-1; D is ambiguous. The V gene lost 1 base and the J gene lost 6 bases, with 7 bases spanning the gap. The CDR3 loop spans 13 amino acids. Germline CDR1 reads SSHAT; CDR2 reads FNYEAQ (reference sequence). The CDR3 nucleotides read TGTGCCAGCAGCTTAGGGACGCCCAATGAGCAGTTCTTC. Amino acids: CASSLGTPNEQFF.

The chain employs TRBV5-4 and TRBJ2-7, with D possibly being TRBD1 (5 bases). Germline V gene sequence: CDR1 SGHNT, CDR2 YYREEE (reference sequence). The CDR3 loop spans 13 amino acids. Trimming stripped 2 bases from V and 3 bases from J, with 9 bases between. DNA of the CDR3: TGTGCCAGCAGCTTCGGCAGGGACTACGAGCAGTACTTC. This sequence encodes CASSFGRDYEQYF.

This chain joins TRBV5-4 and TRBJ1-1; D might be TRBD1 (5 bases). This CDR3 comprises 14 residues. Between the trimmed V and J ends, which lost 3 bases and 7 bases, there was a span of 16 bases. Germline-derived CDR1 and CDR2 are SGHNT and YYREEE (reference sequence). The CDR3 sequence is CASSSRREMNEAFF. In nucleotides, the CDR3 is TGTGCCAGCAGCTCCCGCAGGGAAATGAATGAAGCTTTCTTT.

The chain has TRBV30 and TRBJ2-5, with 9 bases aligning to TRBD2. Germline V gene sequence: CDR1 GTSNPN, CDR2 SVGIG (reference sequence). V trimming: 7 bases; J trimming: 2 bases; junction bases outside the gene matches: 11. The CDR3 length is 15 residues. In nucleotides, the CDR3 is TGTGCCTTCCTTAGTCGGACTAGCGTTCAAGAGACCCAGTACTTC. Translated, it gives CAFLSRTSVQETQYF.

This clone counts as large. Different DNA sequences within this sample yield the same CDR3. The chain joins TRBV5-1 to TRBJ2-7; 12 bases align to TRBD1. The V segment lost 2 bases and the J segment 5 bases; nucleotides outside the gene matches: 5. The CDR3 has 15 residues. Germline V gene sequence: CDR1 SGHRS, CDR2 YFSETQ. The CDR3 is CASSLGTGGLDEQYF. Here the CDR3 DNA reads TGCGCCAGCAGCTTAGGGACAGGGGGCCTGGACGAGCAGTACTTC.

This clone is deemed medium-sized. In DNA form, the CDR3 reads TGTGCCACCTTACAGACCCGGGACAGGGGGAACACTGAAGCTTTCTTT. Translation: CATLQTRDRGNTEAFF. The J gene is TRBJ1-1, the V gene TRBV2; 10 nucleotides line up with TRBD1. Per the germline V gene, CDR1 is SNHLY and CDR2 is FYNNEI. J lost 1 base, V lost 10 bases, and 12 bases had no gene match. The CDR3 has 16 residues.

Points on this clone: A much more abundant neighbour one base away suggests this may be a read error. The chain is built from TRBV7-9 and TRBJ1-4, with D perhaps TRBD1 (5 bases). Germline V gene lookup returns CDR1 SEHNR and CDR2 FQNEAQ (reference sequence). The V end lost 3 bases, the J end lost 17 bases, and 19 bases lay between the germline ends. The CDR3 totals 13 residues. This CDR3 is CASSLGGSWARFF. In nucleotides, the CDR3 is TGTGCCAGCAGCTTGGGGGGTTCGTGGGCTCGATTTTTT.

Notes on this clone: A read error may explain this, as a much larger clone is one base away. This chain links TRBV5-1 with TRBJ2-2; tentatively, D is TRBD2 (6 bases). The CDR3 is 14 amino acids. The germline gives CDR1 SGHRS, CDR2 YFSETQ. The CDR3 here is CARSWGERSGELFF. CDR3 nucleotide sequence: TGCGCCCGCAGCTGGGGGGAGAGGTCCGGGGAGCTGTTTTTT.

On this clone itself: At one end the junction does not follow the germline gene, possibly because of a read error. The chain uses TRBV5-4 and TRBJ2-5; 11 nucleotides line up with TRBD2. This CDR3 spans 17 amino acids. CDR1 SGHNT and CDR2 YYREEE come from the germline V gene (reference sequence). The DNA of the CDR3 is TGCGCCAGCAGCCAAGATCGCCTAGCGGGGGGCCAGGAGACCCAGTACTTC. It is translated as CASSQDRLAGGQETQYF.

This clone is termed medium-sized. The rearrangement links TRBV19 to TRBJ2-7, with 9 bases lining up with TRBD2. Germline-derived CDR1 and CDR2 are LNHDA and SQIVND (reference sequence). Germline trimming cut 8 bases from V and 4 bases from J; bases unmatched to any gene: 9. The CDR3 extends over 14 amino acids. In DNA form, the CDR3 reads TGTGCCAGTGCCTCGCGGGAGGGCCAGTACGAGCAGTACTTC. This translates into CASASREGQYEQYF.

V usage is TRBV19 and J usage is TRBJ2-7; D unresolved. The germline gives CDR1 LNHDA, CDR2 SQIVND (reference sequence). The CDR3 runs to 13 residues. Trimming took 8 bases from V and 3 from J, leaving 14 bases between them. The CDR3 is CASGPGLNYEQYF. The CDR3 DNA is TGTGCCAGTGGGCCGGGTCTGAACTACGAGCAGTACTTC.

The chain uses TRBV4-3 and TRBJ1-1; 9 bases are shared with TRBD1. CDR1 is LGHNA and CDR2 is YSLEER in the germline V gene. Germline trimming cut 4 bases from V and 5 bases from J; bases unmatched to any gene: 8. The CDR3 length is 15 residues. CDR3 nucleotide sequence: TGCGCCAGCAGCCCCTGGACAGGGGAGAGGACTGAAGCTTTCTTT. Translated, it gives CASSPWTGERTEAFF.

This clone was seen a handful of times. The chain employs TRBV23-1 and TRBJ2-7; D might be TRBD1 or TRBD2, each matching 6 bases. TRBV23-1 is noted as an ORF with a role that remains uncertain. This CDR3 region has 17 residues. The V end lost 4 bases, the J end lost 3 bases, and 22 bases lay between the germline ends. CDR3: CASSPRGTRGQLYEQYF. CDR3 in DNA: TGCGCCAGCAGTCCACGAGGGACGCGGGGACAACTCTACGAGCAGTACTTC.